The source of this TCR beta chain is a study of immune evolution from preneoplasia to lung adenocarcinoma. The study's findings and limits: Clonality was highest in normal lung, lower in later-stage lesions apparently. Top clone frequencies peaked in normal lung, apparently declining through invasive adenocarcinoma.

The CDR3 has 14 amino acids. Germline V CDR1 and CDR2: ENHRY, SYGVKD. Trimming cost V 4 bases and J 7 bases, with 14 bases left between them. Patients had resection in Japan or China between about 2013 and 2017. H&E slides confirmed each diagnosis, reviewed by two pathologists independently. A remark on this clone: What it binds is not known.

The data were produced by immunoSEQ multiplex PCR, yet TCRdb's version contains in-frame clones alone and is incomplete. The profile shows several thousand clones, approximately 82% of them singletons. Specimen: FFPE adjacent normal lung tissue. The chain joins TRBV10-3 to TRBJ2-1; the D is unclear. The receptor comes from a person aged 60 to 80 with lung adenocarcinoma. CDR3 nucleotide sequence: TGTGCCATCAGTGTAGGCAGGACCCCTAATGAGCAGTTCTTC. As protein: CAISVGRTPNEQFF.